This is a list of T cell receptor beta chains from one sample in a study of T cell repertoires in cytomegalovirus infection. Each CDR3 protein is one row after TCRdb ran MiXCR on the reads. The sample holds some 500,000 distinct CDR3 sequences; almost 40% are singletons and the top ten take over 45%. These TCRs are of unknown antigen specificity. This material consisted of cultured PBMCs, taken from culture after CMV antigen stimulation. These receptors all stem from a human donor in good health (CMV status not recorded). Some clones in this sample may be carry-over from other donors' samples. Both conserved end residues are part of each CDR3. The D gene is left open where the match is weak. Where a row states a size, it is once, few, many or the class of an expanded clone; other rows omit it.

CDR3aa: CASRDRGLFGTDTQYF
CDR3nt: TGTGCCAGCAGGGACAGGGGTCTTTTCGGCACAGATACGCAGTATTTT
abundance: -
d_gene: TRBD1
v_gene: TRBV6-2/TRBV6-3
j_gene: TRBJ2-3

CDR3aa: CASSRGPGTDTQYF
CDR3nt: TGTGCCAGTAGCCGGGGGCCGGGCACAGATACGCAGTATTTT
abundance: -
d_gene: -
v_gene: TRBV19
j_gene: TRBJ2-3

CDR3aa: CASSLSGTGFEQYF
CDR3nt: TGTGCCAGCAGCTTGTCCGGGACAGGGTTCGAGCAGTACTTC
abundance: many
d_gene: TRBD1
v_gene: TRBV7-9
j_gene: TRBJ2-7

CDR3aa: CASSHGQGRYGYTF
CDR3nt: TGTGCCAGCAGTCACGGACAGGGTCGCTATGGCTACACCTTC
abundance: -
d_gene: TRBD1
v_gene: TRBV7-2
j_gene: TRBJ1-2

CDR3aa: CASSDRGAYNEQFF
CDR3nt: TGCGCCAGCAGCGACAGGGGCGCCTACAATGAGCAGTTCTTC
abundance: -
d_gene: TRBD1
v_gene: TRBV4-1
j_gene: TRBJ2-1

CDR3aa: CASSLAGVLAKNIQYF
CDR3nt: TGTGCCAGCAGCTTAGCTGGGGTATTAGCCAAAAACATTCAGTACTTC
abundance: many
d_gene: -
v_gene: TRBV7-2
j_gene: TRBJ2-4

CDR3aa: CASSLSPWRDTRPDTQYF
CDR3nt: TGCGCCAGCAGCTTGTCCCCCTGGAGAGACACCCGTCCAGATACGCAGTATTTT
abundance: -
d_gene: -
v_gene: TRBV5-1
j_gene: TRBJ2-3

CDR3aa: CASSFPRGDRATF
CDR3nt: TGTGCCAGCAGCTTCCCCAGAGGCGATCGGGCCACCTTC
abundance: -
d_gene: -
v_gene: TRBV7-9
j_gene: TRBJ1-2

CDR3aa: CASSRGNGTATYEQYF
CDR3nt: TGCGCCAGCAGTCGAGGAAACGGGACAGCCACCTACGAGCAGTACTTC
abundance: few
d_gene: TRBD1
v_gene: TRBV23-1
j_gene: TRBJ2-7

CDR3aa: CASSQGRTPETQYF
CDR3nt: TGCGCCAGCAGCCAAGGGAGGACTCCGGAGACCCAGTACTTC
abundance: few
d_gene: -
v_gene: TRBV4-1
j_gene: TRBJ2-5

CDR3aa: CASSLLAFDSYNEQFF
CDR3nt: TGTGCCAGCAGCCTACTAGCGTTCGACTCCTACAATGAGCAGTTCTTC
abundance: -
d_gene: TRBD2
v_gene: TRBV7-8
j_gene: TRBJ2-1

CDR3aa: CASSLAPDRSPLHF
CDR3nt: TGTGCCAGCAGCTTAGCCCCGGACCGTTCACCCCTCCACTTT
abundance: few
d_gene: -
v_gene: TRBV7-9
j_gene: TRBJ1-6

CDR3aa: CASSPPDREATEAFF
CDR3nt: TGTGCCAGCAGCCCCCCGGACAGGGAGGCAACTGAAGCTTTCTTT
abundance: -
d_gene: TRBD1
v_gene: TRBV7-9
j_gene: TRBJ1-1